The 6 T cell receptor beta chains reported below all come from one sample, sequenced in a study of blood T cell repertoires in COVID-19. Data came from immunoSEQ multiplex PCR; TCRdb stores just in-frame clones and leaves some out. The table lists 95,000 to 150,000 clones, around four fifths of them singletons, with 16% in the top ten. What was sequenced was peripheral blood. These receptors all come from a man in his sixties with active or convalescent COVID-19.

J is TRBJ2-7 and V is TRBV5-4; the D gene is possibly TRBD2 (7 bases). The CDR3 length is 14 residues. Germline V gene sequence: CDR1 SGHNT, CDR2 YYREEE (reference sequence). Between the trimmed V and J ends, which lost 4 bases and 3 bases, there was a span of 14 bases. The CDR3 loop is CASSRGGTFYEQYF. CDR3 nucleotide sequence: TGTGCCAGCAGCCGCGGGGGCACGTTCTACGAGCAGTACTTC.

The rearrangement uses TRBV9 and TRBJ1-1, with 9 bases aligning to TRBD1. Germline V gene data show CDR1 as SGDLS and CDR2 as YYNGEE. V shed 3 bases and J 4 bases; nucleotides not matched to a gene: 7. The CDR3 is 15 residues long. CDR3 nucleotides: TGTGCCAGCAGCGCCCAACAGGGGGCTGGCACTGAAGCTTTCTTT. Amino acids: CASSAQQGAGTEAFF.

The V and J genes are TRBV28 and TRBJ1-2, with D possibly matching TRBD1 (6 bases). Trimming stripped 5 bases from V and 2 bases from J, with 15 bases between. The CDR3 is 15 amino acids. Germline-derived CDR1 and CDR2 are MDHEN and SYDVKM. CDR3 DNA sequence: TGTGCCAGCAGTGGGGGTGGACAGTTCAACTATGGCTACACCTTC. It codes for CASSGGGQFNYGYTF.

This chain links TRBV28 with TRBJ2-1, with 12 bases fitting TRBD2. CDR3 length: 15 residues. Germline-derived CDR1 and CDR2 are MDHEN and SYDVKM. V lost 1 base to trimming and J lost 7 bases; unmatched junction nucleotides: 2. The CDR3 loop is CASSLSLAGGNEQFF. The CDR3 bases are TGTGCCAGCAGTTTATCGCTAGCGGGAGGGAATGAGCAGTTCTTC.

This chain connects TRBV7-8 to TRBJ1-1; D ambiguous. CDR3 size: 13 residues. The germline CDR1 and CDR2 sequences are SGHVS and FQNEAQ. V lost 5 bases and J 1 base, leaving 8 bases between the germline ends. As DNA, the CDR3 is TGTGCCAGCAGCCCCCGAGGGAACACTGAAGCTTTCTTT. It codes for CASSPRGNTEAFF. The complete variable domain, with remaining parts taken from reference TRBV7-8 and TRBJ1-1, reads GAGVSQSPRYKVAKRGQDVALRCDPISGHVSLFWYQQALGQGPEFLTYFQNEAQLDKSGLPSDRFFAERPEGSVSTLKIQRTQQEDSAVYLCASSPRGNTEAFFGQGTRLTVV.

The V call is TRBV5-1, the J call TRBJ2-1; no reliable D call. Germline V lookup: CDR1 SGHRS, CDR2 YFSETQ. Trimming pared 0 bases from V and 7 bases from J, leaving 5 bases between. This CDR3 region has 12 residues. The CDR3, as DNA: TGCGCCAGCAGCTTGGACAGTAATGAGCAGTTCTTC. It translates to CASSLDSNEQFF.